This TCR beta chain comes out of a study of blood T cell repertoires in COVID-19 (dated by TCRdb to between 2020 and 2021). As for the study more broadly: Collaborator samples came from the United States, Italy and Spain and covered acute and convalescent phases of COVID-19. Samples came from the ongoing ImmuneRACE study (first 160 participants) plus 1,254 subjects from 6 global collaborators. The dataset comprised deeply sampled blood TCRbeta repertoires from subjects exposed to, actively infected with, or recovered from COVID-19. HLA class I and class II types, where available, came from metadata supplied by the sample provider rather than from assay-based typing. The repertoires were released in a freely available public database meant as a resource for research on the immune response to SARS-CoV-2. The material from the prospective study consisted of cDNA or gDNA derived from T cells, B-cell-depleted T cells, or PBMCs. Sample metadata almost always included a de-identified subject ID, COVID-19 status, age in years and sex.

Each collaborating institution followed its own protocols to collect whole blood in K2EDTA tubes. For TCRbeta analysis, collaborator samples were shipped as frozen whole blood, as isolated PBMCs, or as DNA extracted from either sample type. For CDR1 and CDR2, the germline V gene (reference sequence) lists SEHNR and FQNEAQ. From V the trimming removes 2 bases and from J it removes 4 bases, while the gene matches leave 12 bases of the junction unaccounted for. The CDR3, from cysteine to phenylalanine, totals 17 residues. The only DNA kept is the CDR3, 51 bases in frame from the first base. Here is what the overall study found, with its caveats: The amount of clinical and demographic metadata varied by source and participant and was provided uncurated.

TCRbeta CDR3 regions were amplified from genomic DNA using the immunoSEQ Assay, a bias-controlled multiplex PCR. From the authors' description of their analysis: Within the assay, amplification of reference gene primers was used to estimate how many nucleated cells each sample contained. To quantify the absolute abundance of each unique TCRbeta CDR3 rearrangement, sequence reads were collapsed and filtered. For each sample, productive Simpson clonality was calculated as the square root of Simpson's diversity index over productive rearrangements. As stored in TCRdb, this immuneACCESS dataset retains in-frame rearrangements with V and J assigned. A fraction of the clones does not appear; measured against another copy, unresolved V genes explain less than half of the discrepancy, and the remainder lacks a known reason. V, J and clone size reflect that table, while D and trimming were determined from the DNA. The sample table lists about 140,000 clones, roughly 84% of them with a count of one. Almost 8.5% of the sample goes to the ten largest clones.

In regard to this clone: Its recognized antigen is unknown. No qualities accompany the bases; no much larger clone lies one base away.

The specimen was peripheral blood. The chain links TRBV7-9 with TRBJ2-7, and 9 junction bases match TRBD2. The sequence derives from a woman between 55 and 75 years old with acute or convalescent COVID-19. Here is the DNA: TGTGCCAGCAGCTTATCGAACTCGCGGGGGGGAATTTACGAGCAGTACTTC. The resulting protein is CASSLSNSRGGIYEQYF.